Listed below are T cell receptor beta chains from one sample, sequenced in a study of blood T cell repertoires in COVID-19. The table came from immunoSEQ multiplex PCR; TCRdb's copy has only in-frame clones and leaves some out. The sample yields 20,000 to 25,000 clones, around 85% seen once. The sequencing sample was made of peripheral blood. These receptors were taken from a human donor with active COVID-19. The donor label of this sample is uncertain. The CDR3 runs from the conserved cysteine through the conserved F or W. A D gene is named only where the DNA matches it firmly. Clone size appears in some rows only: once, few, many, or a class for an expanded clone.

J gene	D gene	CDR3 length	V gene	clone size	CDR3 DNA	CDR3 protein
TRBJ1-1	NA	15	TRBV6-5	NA	TGTGCCAGCACCAAAAATATCGGGGAGTACACTGAAGCTTTCTTT	CASTKNIGEYTEAFF
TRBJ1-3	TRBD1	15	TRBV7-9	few	TGTGCCAGCAGCCCTGACAGGGCAGGGGGAAACACCATATATTTT	CASSPDRAGGNTIYF
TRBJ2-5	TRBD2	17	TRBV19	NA	TGTGCCAGTAGTATAGCGGGGGGACTAGCGGTAACAGAGACCCAGTACTTC	CASSIAGGLAVTETQYF
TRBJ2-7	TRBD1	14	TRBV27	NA	TGTGCCAGCAGTTTATTGGGGACAGTCTACGAGCAGTACTTC	CASSLLGTVYEQYF
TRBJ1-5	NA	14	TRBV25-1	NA	TGTGCCAGCAGTGATTCCAGGGGCAATCAGCCCCAGCATTTT	CASSDSRGNQPQHF
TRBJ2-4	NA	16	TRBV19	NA	TGTGCCAGTAGTCCGTGGACTAACCTCGCCAAAAACATTCAGTACTTC	CASSPWTNLAKNIQYF
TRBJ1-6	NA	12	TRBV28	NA	TGTGCCAGCAATCAAAATAATTCACCCCTCCACTTT	CASNQNNSPLHF
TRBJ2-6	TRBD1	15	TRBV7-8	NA	TGTGCCAGCAGCATCCAGGGGGCAGGGGCCAACGTCCTGACTTTC	CASSIQGAGANVLTF
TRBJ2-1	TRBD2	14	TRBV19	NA	TGTGCCAGTAGTATAAGCGGGAGGGTTAATGAGCAGTTCTTC	CASSISGRVNEQFF
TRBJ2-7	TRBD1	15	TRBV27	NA	TGTGCCAGCAGCCCCCGAGGGACAGGGTACGACGAGCAGTACTTC	CASSPRGTGYDEQYF
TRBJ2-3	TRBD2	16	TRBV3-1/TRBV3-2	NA	TGTGCCAGCAGCCGTATCCCAACGGGAGGTGGAGATACGCAGTATTTT	CASSRIPTGGGDTQYF
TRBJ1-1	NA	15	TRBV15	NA	TGTGCCACCAGCAGAGTGCAGGGAACGAACACTGAAGCTTTCTTT	CATSRVQGTNTEAFF
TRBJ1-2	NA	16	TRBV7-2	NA	TGTGCCAGCAGCTTAGCAACAGGGAATCCCCTCTATGGCTACACCTTC	CASSLATGNPLYGYTF
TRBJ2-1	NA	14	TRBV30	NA	TGTGCCTGGGACAGTACGGGGAACTACAATGAGCAGTTCTTC	CAWDSTGNYNEQFF
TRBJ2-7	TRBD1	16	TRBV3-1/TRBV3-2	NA	TGTGCCAGCAGCCAAGAAGGGACAGGGGCATTCTACGAGCAGTACTTC	CASSQEGTGAFYEQYF
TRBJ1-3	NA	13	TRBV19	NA	TGTGCCAGTAGTGCAAACTCCGGAAACACCATATATTTT	CASSANSGNTIYF
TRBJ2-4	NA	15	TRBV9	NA	TGTGCCAGCAGCGTAGGTGGGGGGGCTGGAAACATTCAGTACTTC	CASSVGGGAGNIQYF